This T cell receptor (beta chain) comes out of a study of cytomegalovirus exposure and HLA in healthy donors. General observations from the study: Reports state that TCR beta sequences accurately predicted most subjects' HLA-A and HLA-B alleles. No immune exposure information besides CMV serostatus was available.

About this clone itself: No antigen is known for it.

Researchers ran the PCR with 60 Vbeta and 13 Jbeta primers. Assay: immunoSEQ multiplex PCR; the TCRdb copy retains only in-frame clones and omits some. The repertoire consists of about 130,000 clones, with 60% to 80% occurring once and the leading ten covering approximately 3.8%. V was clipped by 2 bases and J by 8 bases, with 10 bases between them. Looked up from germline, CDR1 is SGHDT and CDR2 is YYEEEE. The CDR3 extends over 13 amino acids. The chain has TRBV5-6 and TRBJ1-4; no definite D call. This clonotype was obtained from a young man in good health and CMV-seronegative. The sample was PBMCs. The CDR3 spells CASSLAGSEKLFF. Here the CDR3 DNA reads TGTGCCAGCAGCTTAGCGGGATCGGAAAAACTGTTTTTT. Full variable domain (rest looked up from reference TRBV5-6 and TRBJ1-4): DAGVTQSPTHLIKTRGQQVTLRCSPKSGHDTVSWYQQALGQGPQFIFQYYEEEERQRGNFPDRFSGHQFPNYSSELNVNALLLGDSALYLCASSLAGSEKLFFGSGTQLSVL.